One T cell receptor beta chain is described in this entry. What it recognizes is unknown. CDR1 SGHRS and CDR2 YFSETQ come from the germline V gene. V lost 4 bases to trimming and J lost 6 bases; unmatched junction nucleotides: 10. The CDR3 runs to 14 residues. This record belongs to a study of cytomegalovirus exposure and HLA in healthy donors. Study-wide points: In vitro, three CMV-associated chains proved specific for CMV antigens.

PCR amplification relied on 60 Vbeta primers (plus 13 Jbeta primers). Clones were sequenced by immunoSEQ multiplex PCR, and TCRdb holds only the in-frame ones, with some missing. The data contain hundreds of thousands of clones, 70% to 85% of them singletons. This sequence joins TRBV5-1 and TRBJ2-7, with 7 bases aligning to TRBD1. The receptor was isolated from a woman aged 55-69 years in good health and CMV-seropositive. Input material: PBMCs. CDR3 sequence reads: CASSPGTEGVEQYF. The CDR3 DNA reads as TGCGCCAGCAGCCCGGGGACAGAGGGGGTCGAGCAGTACTTC.